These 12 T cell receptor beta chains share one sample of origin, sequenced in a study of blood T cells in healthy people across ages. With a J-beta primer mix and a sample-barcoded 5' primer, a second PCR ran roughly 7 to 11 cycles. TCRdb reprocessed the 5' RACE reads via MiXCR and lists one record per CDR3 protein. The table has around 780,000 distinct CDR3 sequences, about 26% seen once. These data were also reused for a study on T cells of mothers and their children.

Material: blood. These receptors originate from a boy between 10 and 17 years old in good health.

The CDR3 reads CASSRWASNEKLFF. Written as DNA, the CDR3 is TGCGCCAGCTCCCGCTGGGCGTCGAATGAAAAACTGTTTTTT. This rearrangement joins TRBV5-1 to TRBJ1-4; no reliable D call. The V gene's germline CDR1 is SGHRS and CDR2 YFSETQ. The V and J ends lost 7 bases and 5 bases respectively, with 15 bases between them. The CDR3 loop spans 14 amino acids.

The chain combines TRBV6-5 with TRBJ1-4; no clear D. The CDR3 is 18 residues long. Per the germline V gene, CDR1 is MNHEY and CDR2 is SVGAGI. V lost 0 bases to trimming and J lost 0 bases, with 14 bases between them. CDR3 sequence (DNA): TGTGCCAGCAGTTACTCGGTCCGACTCCTTACAACTAATGAAAAACTGTTTTTT. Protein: CASSYSVRLLTTNEKLFF.

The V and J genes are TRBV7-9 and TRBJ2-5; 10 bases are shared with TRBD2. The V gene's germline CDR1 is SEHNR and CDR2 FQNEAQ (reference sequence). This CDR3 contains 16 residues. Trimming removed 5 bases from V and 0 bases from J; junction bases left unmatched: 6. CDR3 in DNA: TGTGCCAGCAGCCCCGGTAGCGGGGGGTACCAAGAGACCCAGTACTTC. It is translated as CASSPGSGGYQETQYF.

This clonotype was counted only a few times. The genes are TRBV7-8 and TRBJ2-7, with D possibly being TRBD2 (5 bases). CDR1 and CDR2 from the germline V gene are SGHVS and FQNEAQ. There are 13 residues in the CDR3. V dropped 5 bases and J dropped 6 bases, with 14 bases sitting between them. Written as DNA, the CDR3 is TGTGCCAGCAGCAGCGCTCGGGGTCTCGAGCAGTACTTC. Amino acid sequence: CASSSARGLEQYF.

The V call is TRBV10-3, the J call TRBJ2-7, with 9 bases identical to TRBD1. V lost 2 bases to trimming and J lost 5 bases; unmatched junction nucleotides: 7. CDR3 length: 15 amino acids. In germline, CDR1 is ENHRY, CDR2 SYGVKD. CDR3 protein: CAISEKGQGNHEQYF. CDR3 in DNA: TGTGCCATCAGTGAGAAGGGACAGGGTAACCACGAGCAGTACTTC.

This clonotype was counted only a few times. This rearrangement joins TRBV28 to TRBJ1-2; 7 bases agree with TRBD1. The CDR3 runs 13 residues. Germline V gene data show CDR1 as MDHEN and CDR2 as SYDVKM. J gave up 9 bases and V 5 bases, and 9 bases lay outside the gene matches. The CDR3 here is CASSLYTGASYTF. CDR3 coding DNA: TGTGCCAGCAGTCTATATACAGGGGCTAGCTACACCTTC.

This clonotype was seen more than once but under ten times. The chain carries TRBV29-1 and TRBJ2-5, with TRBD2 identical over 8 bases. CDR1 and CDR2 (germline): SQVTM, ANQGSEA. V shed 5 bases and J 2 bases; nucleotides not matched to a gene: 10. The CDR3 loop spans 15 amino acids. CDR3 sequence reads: CSVPIYRGGQETQYF. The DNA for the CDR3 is TGCAGCGTTCCCATCTACCGGGGGGGACAAGAGACCCAGTACTTC. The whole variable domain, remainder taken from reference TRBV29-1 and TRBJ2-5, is SAVISQKPSRDICQRGTSLTIQCQVDSQVTMMFWYRQQPGQSLTLIATANQGSEATYESGFVIDKFPISRPNLTFSTLTVSNMSPEDSSIYLCSVPIYRGGQETQYFGPGTRLLVL.

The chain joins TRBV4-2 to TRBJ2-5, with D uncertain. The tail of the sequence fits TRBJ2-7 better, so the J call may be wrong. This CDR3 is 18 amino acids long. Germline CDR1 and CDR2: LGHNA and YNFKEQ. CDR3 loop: CASSQGLRRGGFSYEQYF. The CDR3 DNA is TGTGCCAGCAGCCAAGGTCTCAGGCGTGGCGGTTTCTCCTACGAGCAGTACTTC.

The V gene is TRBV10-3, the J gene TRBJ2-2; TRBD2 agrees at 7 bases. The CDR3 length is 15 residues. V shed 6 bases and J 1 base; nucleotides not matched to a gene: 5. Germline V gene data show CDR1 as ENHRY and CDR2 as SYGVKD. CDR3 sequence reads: CAIRGLTGNTGELFF. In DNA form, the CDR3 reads TGTGCCATCAGGGGACTAACGGGGAACACCGGGGAGCTGTTTTTT.

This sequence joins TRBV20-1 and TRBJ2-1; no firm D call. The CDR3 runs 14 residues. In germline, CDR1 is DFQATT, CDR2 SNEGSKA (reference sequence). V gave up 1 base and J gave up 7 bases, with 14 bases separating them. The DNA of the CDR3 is TGCAGTGCTAGAGGGCCCGGATCTGGAAATGAGCAGTTCTTC. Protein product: CSARGPGSGNEQFF.

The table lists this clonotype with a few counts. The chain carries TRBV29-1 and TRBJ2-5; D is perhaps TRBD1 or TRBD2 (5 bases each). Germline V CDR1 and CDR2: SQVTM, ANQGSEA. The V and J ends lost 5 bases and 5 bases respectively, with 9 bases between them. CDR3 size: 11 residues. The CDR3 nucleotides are TGCAGCGTTTTAGAGGGGGAGACCCAGTACTTC. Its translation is CSVLEGETQYF.

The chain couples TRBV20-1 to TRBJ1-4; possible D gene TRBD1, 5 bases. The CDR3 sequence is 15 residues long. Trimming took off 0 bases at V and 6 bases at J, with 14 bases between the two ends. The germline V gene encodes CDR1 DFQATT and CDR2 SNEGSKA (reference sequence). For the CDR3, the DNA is TGCAGTGCTAGAGATGACGGGGCTAACCATGAAAAACTGTTTTTT. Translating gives CSARDDGANHEKLFF.